The rows below give T cell receptor beta chains drawn from one sample of a study of metastatic and nonmetastatic thyroid tumors. TCRdb reassembled clones from the PCR reads with MiXCR. The table lists fewer than 40,000 clones, about 20% of them singletons. Material for sequencing was tumor tissue. These receptors originate from a male donor with papillary thyroid cancer or a benign thyroid nodule (not recorded which). Some clones in this sample may be carry-over from other donors' samples. Each CDR3 is given with its conserved first and last residue. A D gene is named only where the DNA matches it firmly. The size field is filled for only some rows; it gives once, few, many or a size class.

cdr3_aa: CASSPPGQRNNEQFF
cdr3_nt: TGTGCCAGCTCGCCTCCGGGACAAAGGAACAATGAGCAGTTCTTC
v_call: TRBV18
clone_size: many
j_call: TRBJ2-1
d_call: -

cdr3_aa: CASMAGLWREGLVDTQYF
cdr3_nt: TGTGCCAGCATGGCGGGGTTGTGGCGGGAGGGCCTGGTAGATACGCAGTATTTT
v_call: TRBV12-3/TRBV12-4
clone_size: few
j_call: TRBJ2-3
d_call: TRBD2

cdr3_aa: CASSLFSNYGYTF
cdr3_nt: TGTGCCAGCAGCCTCTTCTCAAACTATGGCTACACCTTC
v_call: TRBV7-9
clone_size: -
j_call: TRBJ1-2
d_call: -

cdr3_aa: CASSLVGLAGGVEQFF
cdr3_nt: TGTGCCAGCAGCTTAGTTGGGCTAGCGGGGGGAGTTGAGCAGTTCTTC
v_call: TRBV11-2
clone_size: once
j_call: TRBJ2-1
d_call: TRBD2

cdr3_aa: CSARGTGGENTGELFF
cdr3_nt: TGCAGTGCTAGAGGGACAGGGGGTGAGAACACCGGGGAGCTGTTTTTT
v_call: TRBV20-1
clone_size: -
j_call: TRBJ2-2
d_call: TRBD1

cdr3_aa: CASSERDRGILNTEAFF
cdr3_nt: TGTGCCAGCAGTGAAAGGGACAGGGGTATTTTGAACACTGAAGCTTTCTTT
v_call: TRBV2
clone_size: -
j_call: TRBJ1-1
d_call: TRBD1

cdr3_aa: CASSPGQGIGNTIYF
cdr3_nt: TGCGCCAGCAGCCCGGGACAGGGGATTGGAAACACCATATATTTT
v_call: TRBV5-1
clone_size: -
j_call: TRBJ1-3
d_call: TRBD1

cdr3_aa: CASSSKTGTINIEAFF
cdr3_nt: TGCGCCAGCAGCTCTAAGACAGGGACCATTAACATTGAAGCTTTCTTT
v_call: TRBV5-1
clone_size: many
j_call: TRBJ1-1
d_call: TRBD1

cdr3_aa: CASSQDRRTSYEQYF
cdr3_nt: TGCGCCAGCAGCCAAGATCGGCGGACCTCCTACGAGCAGTACTTC
v_call: TRBV4-3
clone_size: many
j_call: TRBJ2-7
d_call: -

cdr3_aa: CSARYADTQYF
cdr3_nt: TGCAGTGCTAGATACGCAGATACGCAGTATTTT
v_call: TRBV20-1
clone_size: few
j_call: TRBJ2-3
d_call: -

cdr3_aa: CASSVEGGSTDTQYF
cdr3_nt: TGTGCCAGCAGCGTAGAAGGGGGGAGCACAGATACGCAGTATTTT
v_call: TRBV9
clone_size: many
j_call: TRBJ2-3
d_call: -

cdr3_aa: CASSSNSGSSGELFF
cdr3_nt: TGTGCCAGCAGCTCCAATAGCGGGAGCAGCGGGGAGCTGTTTTTT
v_call: TRBV7-2
clone_size: -
j_call: TRBJ2-2
d_call: TRBD2

cdr3_aa: CASSKSAQAGSDTQYF
cdr3_nt: TGTGCCAGCAGCAAGTCGGCACAGGCAGGGTCAGATACGCAGTATTTT
v_call: TRBV7-3
clone_size: -
j_call: TRBJ2-3
d_call: -

cdr3_aa: CSAGFGRNEKLFF
cdr3_nt: TGCAGTGCTGGGTTCGGGCGGAATGAAAAACTGTTTTTT
v_call: TRBV20-1
clone_size: -
j_call: TRBJ1-4
d_call: -

cdr3_aa: CAWSVWGVDTEAFF
cdr3_nt: TGTGCCTGGAGTGTTTGGGGGGTAGACACTGAAGCTTTCTTT
v_call: TRBV30
clone_size: many
j_call: TRBJ1-1
d_call: -

cdr3_aa: CASSDNSGANVLTF
cdr3_nt: TGTGCCAGCAGTGACAACTCTGGGGCCAACGTCCTGACTTTC
v_call: TRBV12-3/TRBV12-4
clone_size: few
j_call: TRBJ2-6
d_call: -

cdr3_aa: CASSALTSGGQETQYF
cdr3_nt: TGTGCCAGCAGTGCCCTGACTAGCGGGGGGCAAGAGACCCAGTACTTC
v_call: TRBV6-1
clone_size: many
j_call: TRBJ2-5
d_call: TRBD2

cdr3_aa: CASTWSGSGDNEQFF
cdr3_nt: TGTGCCAGCACCTGGAGCGGGAGCGGCGACAATGAGCAGTTCTTC
v_call: TRBV27
clone_size: many
j_call: TRBJ2-1
d_call: TRBD2

cdr3_aa: CASSLYDAGSSYEQYF
cdr3_nt: TGTGCCAGCAGTTTATATGACGCCGGCAGCTCCTACGAGCAGTACTTC
v_call: TRBV28
clone_size: medium-sized
j_call: TRBJ2-7
d_call: -

cdr3_aa: CASSLTGGNTVELFF
cdr3_nt: TGTGCCAGCAGTCTGACAGGGGGAAACACCGTGGAGCTGTTTTTT
v_call: TRBV6-2/TRBV6-3
clone_size: few
j_call: TRBJ2-2
d_call: TRBD1

cdr3_aa: CASSLTGVGEQYF
cdr3_nt: TGTGCCAGCAGTTTGACAGGGGTCGGCGAGCAGTACTTC
v_call: TRBV27
clone_size: many
j_call: TRBJ2-7
d_call: TRBD1

cdr3_aa: CASKQDRGLSDTQYF
cdr3_nt: TGCGCCAGCAAACAGGACAGGGGTTTATCAGATACGCAGTATTTT
v_call: TRBV5-1
clone_size: -
j_call: TRBJ2-3
d_call: TRBD1

cdr3_aa: CASSLLADFNEQFF
cdr3_nt: TGTGCCAGCAGCCTACTAGCGGACTTCAATGAGCAGTTCTTC
v_call: TRBV6-1
clone_size: few
j_call: TRBJ2-1
d_call: TRBD2

cdr3_aa: CASSLGSQSIHF
cdr3_nt: TGTGCCAGCAGCTTAGGTTCTCAAAGTATTCACTTT
v_call: TRBV7-9
clone_size: many
j_call: TRBJ1-6
d_call: -

cdr3_aa: CASSIRGSLNSNQPQHF
cdr3_nt: TGTGCCAGTAGTATTCGGGGCAGCTTAAATAGCAATCAGCCCCAGCATTTT
v_call: TRBV19
clone_size: many
j_call: TRBJ1-5
d_call: -

cdr3_aa: CASSATTLNTGELFF
cdr3_nt: TGTGCCAGCAGCGCAACTACATTGAACACCGGGGAGCTGTTTTTT
v_call: TRBV11-2
clone_size: many
j_call: TRBJ2-2
d_call: -

cdr3_aa: CASSSGQVYGYTF
cdr3_nt: TGTGCCAGCAGTTCCGGGCAGGTATATGGCTACACCTTC
v_call: TRBV28
clone_size: -
j_call: TRBJ1-2
d_call: -

cdr3_aa: CASSLSAVNYGYTF
cdr3_nt: TGTGCCAGCAGCTTATCAGCAGTTAACTATGGCTACACCTTC
v_call: TRBV13
clone_size: -
j_call: TRBJ1-2
d_call: -

cdr3_aa: CASSETGPGELFF
cdr3_nt: TGTGCCAGCAGTGAAACAGGCCCCGGGGAGCTGTTTTTT
v_call: TRBV6-1
clone_size: many
j_call: TRBJ2-2
d_call: -

cdr3_aa: CASSLRHGGNTGELFF
cdr3_nt: TGTGCCAGCAGCTTAAGACATGGTGGAAACACCGGGGAGCTGTTTTTT
v_call: TRBV6-1
clone_size: -
j_call: TRBJ2-2
d_call: -

cdr3_aa: CASSLAGVRFGQYF
cdr3_nt: TGTGCCAGCAGCTTAGCGGGAGTTCGCTTTGGGCAGTACTTC
v_call: TRBV11-2
clone_size: many
j_call: TRBJ2-7
d_call: -

cdr3_aa: CATSRVGQGTGGTQYF
cdr3_nt: TGTGCCACCAGCAGAGTGGGACAGGGCACGGGGGGAACCCAGTACTTC
v_call: TRBV15
clone_size: -
j_call: TRBJ2-5
d_call: TRBD1

cdr3_aa: CASRVTYNEQFF
cdr3_nt: TGTGCAAGCAGAGTGACCTACAATGAGCAGTTCTTC
v_call: TRBV2
clone_size: -
j_call: TRBJ2-1
d_call: -

cdr3_aa: CASSRRVGLGTDTQYF
cdr3_nt: TGTGCCAGCAGTCGGAGAGTGGGGCTTGGCACAGATACGCAGTATTTT
v_call: TRBV4-2
clone_size: -
j_call: TRBJ2-3
d_call: -

cdr3_aa: CASRSDQDGGYTF
cdr3_nt: TGTGCCAGCAGATCGGACCAAGACGGTGGCTACACCTTC
v_call: TRBV6-1
clone_size: few
j_call: TRBJ1-2
d_call: -

cdr3_aa: CASSPRAGDPDTQYF
cdr3_nt: TGTGCCAGCTCACCACGGGCGGGAGATCCAGATACGCAGTATTTT
v_call: TRBV18
clone_size: many
j_call: TRBJ2-3
d_call: TRBD2

cdr3_aa: CASSTTCSYEQYF
cdr3_nt: TGCGCCAGCTCCACGACATGCTCCTACGAGCAGTACTTC
v_call: TRBV18
clone_size: -
j_call: TRBJ2-7
d_call: -

cdr3_aa: CASSLGGLMNTEAFF
cdr3_nt: TGTGCCAGCAGCTTAGGTGGACTTATGAACACTGAAGCTTTCTTT
v_call: TRBV7-8
clone_size: many
j_call: TRBJ1-1
d_call: -

cdr3_aa: CASSVDPSGARVGELFF
cdr3_nt: TGTGCCAGCAGCGTAGACCCATCGGGGGCGCGGGTCGGGGAGCTGTTTTTT
v_call: TRBV9
clone_size: -
j_call: TRBJ2-2
d_call: -

cdr3_aa: CASSEMRGRFNTGELFF
cdr3_nt: TGTGCCAGCAGTGAAATGAGGGGGAGGTTTAATACCGGGGAGCTGTTTTTT
v_call: TRBV2
clone_size: -
j_call: TRBJ2-2
d_call: -

cdr3_aa: CASSYLDSLNTEAFF
cdr3_nt: TGTGCCAGCAGTTACCTGGACAGTTTAAACACTGAAGCTTTCTTT
v_call: TRBV6-5
clone_size: many
j_call: TRBJ1-1
d_call: -

cdr3_aa: CSAIGQWAFSDTQYF
cdr3_nt: TGCAGTGCGATAGGACAGTGGGCGTTTTCAGATACGCAGTATTTT
v_call: TRBV20-1
clone_size: -
j_call: TRBJ2-3
d_call: -

cdr3_aa: CAFRRASGGRTDTQYF
cdr3_nt: TGTGCCTTCCGGCGGGCTAGCGGGGGACGCACAGATACGCAGTATTTT
v_call: TRBV30
clone_size: once
j_call: TRBJ2-3
d_call: TRBD2

cdr3_aa: CASSSLGADYNEQFF
cdr3_nt: TGTGCCAGCAGCTCTCTAGGAGCGGACTACAATGAGCAGTTCTTC
v_call: TRBV5-4
clone_size: few
j_call: TRBJ2-1
d_call: -

cdr3_aa: CASSLGALQFGVEKLFF
cdr3_nt: TGTGCCAGCAGCTTAGGGGCATTACAGTTTGGAGTTGAAAAACTGTTTTTT
v_call: TRBV7-9
clone_size: once
j_call: TRBJ1-4
d_call: -

cdr3_aa: CASSVAGELETQYF
cdr3_nt: TGTGCCAGCAGCGTAGCGGGAGAACTTGAGACCCAGTACTTC
v_call: TRBV9
clone_size: many
j_call: TRBJ2-5
d_call: -

cdr3_aa: CFSSRQGGTEAFF
cdr3_nt: TGTTTCAGCAGCCGACAGGGAGGAACTGAAGCTTTCTTT
v_call: TRBV7-9
clone_size: -
j_call: TRBJ1-1
d_call: TRBD1

cdr3_aa: CASSYWGTGGGNEQFF
cdr3_nt: TGTGCCAGCAGTTACTGGGGAACAGGGGGCGGGAATGAGCAGTTCTTC
v_call: TRBV6-2/TRBV6-3
clone_size: -
j_call: TRBJ2-1
d_call: TRBD1

cdr3_aa: CASSPMIEGPRGELFF
cdr3_nt: TGTGCCAGCAGTCCTATGATAGAGGGACCCCGAGGGGAGCTGTTTTTT
v_call: TRBV7-9
clone_size: many
j_call: TRBJ2-2
d_call: -